The 21 T cell receptor beta chains given below trace back to one sample, sequenced in a study of blood T cell repertoires in COVID-19. Clones were read by immunoSEQ multiplex PCR, and TCRdb kept only the in-frame ones, dropping some. The data contain some 340,000 clones, around 85% of them singletons. The specimen was peripheral blood. These receptor sequences come from a woman under 30 with acute or convalescent COVID-19.

This sequence joins TRBV29-1 and TRBJ2-3, with 7 bases that match TRBD1. The junction had 7 bases not matched to a gene; V was cut back by 5 bases and J by 2 bases. The germline V gene encodes CDR1 SQVTM and CDR2 ANQGSEA. CDR3 size: 14 residues. Here the CDR3 DNA reads TGCAGCGTTCTGGCAGGGGGTTTCACAGATACGCAGTATTTT. Its translation: CSVLAGGFTDTQYF.

The chain has TRBV4-2 and TRBJ1-1; D is perhaps TRBD1 (5 bases). V was trimmed by 2 bases and J by 3 bases, leaving 10 bases between them. This CDR3 contains 14 residues. Germline V CDR1 and CDR2: LGHNA, YNFKEQ. CDR3 residues: CASSQKVGDTEAFF. CDR3 DNA sequence: TGTGCCAGCAGCCAAAAGGTAGGGGACACTGAAGCTTTCTTT.

This clone appeared a few times. This chain links TRBV4-1 with TRBJ1-3; TRBD1 is a possible D gene (6 bases). The germline CDR1 and CDR2 sequences are MGHRA and YSYEKL. The CDR3 spans 16 residues. Between the trimmed V and J ends, which lost 3 bases and 8 bases, there was a span of 20 bases. The CDR3 loop is CASSQADQGLWDTIYF. DNA for the CDR3: TGCGCCAGCAGCCAGGCCGACCAGGGGCTATGGGACACCATATATTTT.

The rearrangement links TRBV28 to TRBJ2-7; 7 bases align to TRBD1. In germline, CDR1 is MDHEN, CDR2 SYDVKM. The CDR3 loop spans 15 amino acids. V gave up 2 bases and J gave up 2 bases; unmatched junction bases: 6. CDR3 protein: CASSLSRGQTYEQYF. The CDR3 region has the DNA TGTGCCAGCAGTTTAAGCAGGGGACAGACCTACGAGCAGTACTTC.

V is TRBV5-6 and J is TRBJ1-2, with 8 bases lining up with TRBD1. The germline V gene has CDR1 SGHDT and CDR2 YYEEEE. The CDR3 sequence is 13 residues long. J gave up 6 bases and V 2 bases, and 3 bases lay outside the gene matches. The CDR3 coding sequence is TGTGCCAGCAGCTTCGGACAGGGTAATGGCTACACCTTC. It is translated as CASSFGQGNGYTF. The variable domain in full, completed from reference TRBV5-6 and TRBJ1-2, reads DAGVTQSPTHLIKTRGQQVTLRCSPKSGHDTVSWYQQALGQGPQFIFQYYEEEERQRGNFPDRFSGHQFPNYSSELNVNALLLGDSALYLCASSFGQGNGYTFGSGTRLTVV.

V and J are TRBV5-5 and TRBJ1-3; D perhaps matches TRBD1 (6 bases). This CDR3 spans 14 amino acids. Germline CDR1 is SGHKS and CDR2 is YYEKEE (reference sequence). Trimming shortened V by 3 bases and J by 4 bases, and 11 bases separated the two germline ends. The CDR3 coding sequence is TGTGCCAGCAGCTGGGGGACAATGGGAAACACCATATATTTT. This gives the protein CASSWGTMGNTIYF. Together with reference TRBV5-5 and TRBJ1-3, the CDR3 gives the full variable domain: DAGVTQSPTHLIKTRGQQVTLRCSPISGHKSVSWYQQVLGQGPQFIFQYYEKEERGRGNFPDRFSARQFPNYSSELNVNALLLGDSALYLCASSWGTMGNTIYFGEGSWLTVV.

The rearrangement uses TRBV9 and TRBJ2-1, with D maybe TRBD1 (6 bases). Germline values: CDR1 SGDLS, CDR2 YYNGEE. This CDR3 has 13 residues. Trimming shortened V by 6 bases and J by 8 bases, and 15 bases separated the two germline ends. CDR3 DNA sequence: TGTGCCAGCAACCAGGGCCCAGGGGATGAGCAGTTCTTC. Amino acid sequence: CASNQGPGDEQFF.

In DNA, the CDR3 is TGTGCCAGCAGGCCCACAGAGACTGGAAACACCATATATTTT. This codes for CASRPTETGNTIYF. The V and J genes are TRBV7-8 and TRBJ1-3; D remains ambiguous. The CDR3 is 14 amino acids. Per the germline V gene, CDR1 is SGHVS and CDR2 is FQNEAQ. V was clipped by 6 bases and J by 2 bases, with 11 bases between them.

The V call is TRBV5-1, the J call TRBJ1-1; D gene unclear. V lost 0 bases and J lost 0, with 9 bases in between. This CDR3 has 15 amino acids. Germline values: CDR1 SGHRS, CDR2 YFSETQ. CDR3 sequence reads: CASSLAIAMNTEAFF. CDR3 DNA sequence: TGCGCCAGCAGCTTGGCCATCGCGATGAACACTGAAGCTTTCTTT. The full variable domain, with the rest looked up from reference TRBV5-1 and TRBJ1-1, is KAGVTQTPRYLIKTRGQQVTLSCSPISGHRSVSWYQQTPGQGLQFLFEYFSETQRNKGNFPGRFSGRQFSNSRSEMNVSTLELGDSALYLCASSLAIAMNTEAFFGQGTRLTVV.

Of note for this clone: At one end the junction does not follow the germline gene, possibly because of a read error. The rearrangement uses TRBV2 and TRBJ2-1; 10 nucleotides align to TRBD1. The length of the CDR3 is 12 residues. The germline CDR1 and CDR2 sequences are SNHLY and FYNNEI. The CDR3 spells CASSVRDRGMVF. In nucleotides, the CDR3 is TGTGCCAGCAGTGTCCGGGACAGGGGAATGGTCTTC.

V is TRBV7-3 and J is TRBJ2-6; D perhaps matches TRBD1 (5 bases). The germline V and J ends were trimmed by 3 bases and 4 bases, with 10 bases remaining between them. The CDR3 consists of 15 residues. The germline V gene encodes CDR1 SGHTA and CDR2 FQGTGA. CDR3 residues: CASSFQGTGANVLTF. CDR3 nucleotides: TGTGCCAGCAGCTTTCAGGGTACCGGGGCCAACGTCCTGACTTTC.

V gene TRBV10-3 combines with J gene TRBJ1-2, with D tentatively TRBD1 (5 bases). Deletions cut 3 bases from V and 4 bases from J, with 12 bases between. Per the germline V gene, CDR1 is ENHRY and CDR2 is SYGVKD. This CDR3 is 14 amino acids long. CDR3: CAISDPGGSYGYTF. CDR3 sequence (DNA): TGTGCCATCAGTGACCCGGGGGGATCCTATGGCTACACCTTC.

This chain uses TRBV5-6 with TRBJ2-7, with unresolved D. The V gene lost 4 bases and the J gene lost 0 bases, with 14 bases spanning the gap. CDR3 length: 15 residues. The germline V gene encodes CDR1 SGHDT and CDR2 YYEEEE. CDR3 in amino acids: CASSPSILTSYEQYF. CDR3 in DNA: TGTGCCAGCAGCCCCTCAATCCTAACCTCCTACGAGCAGTACTTC.

This chain joins TRBV9 and TRBJ2-7, with TRBD2 matching 8 bases. The CDR3 length is 15 residues. V shed 4 bases and J 1 base; nucleotides not matched to a gene: 7. Germline values: CDR1 SGDLS, CDR2 YYNGEE. As DNA, the CDR3 is TGTGCCAGCAGCCGGTTGGGACTAGGGTCCTACGAGCAGTACTTC. This translates into CASSRLGLGSYEQYF.

The chain combines TRBV9 with TRBJ2-1; the match to TRBD2 covers 7 bases. The V and J ends lost 0 bases and 10 bases, in that order; junction bases with no gene match: 10. This CDR3 spans 15 amino acids. Germline V gene data show CDR1 as SGDLS and CDR2 as YYNGEE. The CDR3 spells CASSVASSGYAEQFF. The CDR3 region has the DNA TGTGCCAGCAGCGTAGCGAGTAGCGGGTACGCGGAGCAGTTCTTC.

This sequence joins TRBV7-8 and TRBJ1-3; 9 bases match TRBD1. After removal of 4 bases from V and 4 bases from J, the junction contained 11 bases not matched to a gene. The CDR3 loop spans 17 amino acids. Germline CDR1 and CDR2: SGHVS and FQNEAQ. The CDR3 nucleotides are TGTGCCAGCAGCTCCTCTCCCGGGACAGGGACAGGAAACACCATATATTTT. Translating it yields CASSSSPGTGTGNTIYF.

On this clone itself: One end of the junction fails to match germline, which may point to a read error. This sequence joins TRBV7-9 and TRBJ2-7; TRBD2 agrees at 14 bases. This CDR3 contains 12 residues. Per germline, CDR1 SEHNR and CDR2 FQNEAQ (reference sequence). As DNA, the CDR3 is TGTGCCAGCAGCTCGGGACTAGCGGGGGTTAACTTC. Its protein product is CASSSGLAGVNF. The full variable domain, rest sourced from reference TRBV7-9 and TRBJ2-7, is DTGVSQNPRHKITKRGQNVTFRCDPISEHNRLYWYRQTLGQGPEFLTYFQNEAQLEKSRLLSDRFSAERPKGSFSTLEIQRTEQGDSAMYLCASSSGLAGVNFGPGTRLTVT.

Here the CDR3 DNA reads TGTGCCAGCAGTTTGCGCGGGACAGGGGGCGGAAACACCATATATTTT. Protein sequence: CASSLRGTGGGNTIYF. V gene TRBV28 combines with J gene TRBJ1-3, with 12 bases identical to TRBD1. Trimming removed 3 bases from V and 4 bases from J; junction bases left unmatched: 4. This CDR3 region has 16 residues. Looked up from germline, CDR1 is MDHEN and CDR2 is SYDVKM.

The genes are TRBV3-1 (or the pseudogene TRBV3-2) and TRBJ2-6; D is uncertain. From germline, CDR1 is LGHDT and CDR2 YNNKEL (reference sequence). CDR3 size: 15 residues. Trimming left V 6 bases short and J 4 bases short, with 13 bases between. In DNA form, the CDR3 reads TGTGCCAGCAGTCACTTTTCGTTCGGGGCCAACGTCCTGACTTTC. Its translation: CASSHFSFGANVLTF.

The rearrangement links TRBV19 to TRBJ1-6; D uncertain. V was pared by 6 bases and J by 6 bases, with 6 bases between. This CDR3 spans 12 amino acids. From germline, CDR1 is LNHDA and CDR2 SQIVND (reference sequence). The CDR3 protein is CASSPTNSPLHF. CDR3 nucleotide sequence: TGTGCCAGTAGCCCTACTAATTCACCCCTCCACTTT.

The chain employs TRBV20-1 and TRBJ2-4, with TRBD2 as a possible D gene (5 bases). The CDR3 length is 11 residues. The V end lost 6 bases, the J end lost 3 bases, and 6 bases lay between the germline ends. The germline CDR1 and CDR2 sequences are DFQATT and SNEGSKA (reference sequence). The CDR3 DNA follows: TGCAGTGCCGAGGGCAAAAACATTCAGTACTTC. It translates to CSAEGKNIQYF.